The T cell receptor (beta chain) under discussion was sequenced for a study of T-cell reconstitution after alpha-beta-depleted transplantation in children. CDR3 length: 10 residues. V lost 5 bases, J lost 14 bases, and 10 bases lay in between. CDR1 and CDR2 from the germline V gene are SEHNR and FQNEAQ (reference sequence). Unique molecular identifiers were incorporated during preparation of the TCRbeta library. Each CDR3 protein gets one entry after TCRdb re-called the PCR reads with MiXCR. The sample lists hundreds of thousands of distinct CDR3 sequences, 32% occurring once. In its sample, this clonotype was seen a few times.

The TCR was taken from a human donor who donated a stem cell graft to a child with aplastic anemia. V is TRBV7-9 and J is TRBJ2-1; a weak D match, TRBD2 (5 bases). The sample consisted of PBMCs from the stem cell graft donor, taken from the stem cell graft. The DNA for the CDR3 is TGTGCCAGCAGCGCAACTAGTGAGTTCTTC. Amino acid sequence: CASSATSEFF.